The rows below give T cell receptor beta chains drawn from one sample of a study of cytomegalovirus exposure and HLA in healthy donors. Sequenced by immunoSEQ multiplex PCR; TCRdb stores in-frame clones only, minus some. The data contain some 100,000 clones, 76% of them singletons. The sample taken for sequencing was PBMCs. Every receptor here comes from a woman between 45 and 65 years old in good health and CMV-seropositive. Both conserved end residues are part of each CDR3. A D gene is named only where the DNA matches it firmly. Rows give clone size only sometimes, using once, few, many, or a class for an expanded clone.

TRBV30	TRBJ1-2	-	once	TGTGCCTGGAGTCCACGACAGGAATACACCTTC	CAWSPRQEYTF
TRBV9	TRBJ2-1	-	-	TGTGCCAGCAGCGTAGACTCCAGGGGGGACCATAAGGATGAGCAGTTCTTC	CASSVDSRGDHKDEQFF
TRBV2	TRBJ2-7	TRBD1	-	TGTGCCAGCAGGCCCATGACCGGGACAGGGGGATACGAGCAGTACTTC	CASRPMTGTGGYEQYF
TRBV11-2	TRBJ1-4	-	-	TGTGCCAGCAGCTTAGGCAGAAGGGGTGAAAAACTGTTTTTT	CASSLGRRGEKLFF
TRBV21-1	TRBJ1-1	-	once	TGTGCCACTCGGACAGGGTTCTTCATGAACACTGAAGCTTTCTTT	CATRTGFFMNTEAFF
TRBV14	TRBJ1-2	-	few	TGTGCCAGCAGCCCAGCTACACGGGGAGGTGATCCCTATGGCTACACCTTC	CASSPATRGGDPYGYTF
TRBV27	TRBJ1-6	TRBD1	-	TGTGCCAGCAGTCTCGGACAGGGGGGTACACCCCTCCACTTT	CASSLGQGGTPLHF
TRBV4-1	TRBJ1-1	-	-	TGCGCCAGCAGCCAAGACCTGGGGCCGACGACGATGAACACTGAAGCTTTCTTT	CASSQDLGPTTMNTEAFF
TRBV7-3	TRBJ2-1	TRBD2	-	TGTGCCAGCAGCTTAGGCGGGACTATGCTAAAAAATGAGCAGTTCTTC	CASSLGGTMLKNEQFF
TRBV4-1	TRBJ2-1	TRBD2	few	TGCGCCAGCAGCCAAAGCCAAGCGGGAGGGCCGAACAATGAGCAGTTCTTC	CASSQSQAGGPNNEQFF
TRBV5-1	TRBJ2-1	TRBD2	once	TGCGCCAGCAGCTTGAGACTAGCGGGGGGGCGGAATGAGCAGTTCTTC	CASSLRLAGGRNEQFF
TRBV6-1	TRBJ1-1	-	-	TGTGCCAGCAGGACCTCTCTAGGACAGAACACTGAAGCTTTCTTT	CASRTSLGQNTEAFF
TRBV20-1	TRBJ1-1	-	-	TGCAGTACACCAACCTACACTGAAGCTTTCTTT	CSTPTYTEAFF
TRBV27	TRBJ2-2	-	-	TGTGCCAGCAGGTTAGCGGTGACCCCTTTTTCGGGGGAGCTGTTTTTT	CASRLAVTPFSGELFF
TRBV9	TRBJ2-7	TRBD2	once	TGTGCCAGCAGCGTAGAGCGGGAGGGCCGCCAGCAGTACTTC	CASSVEREGRQQYF
TRBV7-9	TRBJ2-7	TRBD2	-	TGTGCGGCGGGGGGGAGACCCTACGAGCAGTACTTC	CAAGGRPYEQYF
TRBV5-6	TRBJ2-5	TRBD1	-	TGTGCCAGCCAAACCGGGACAGGAAGACCTCATGATGGCCAGTACTTC	CASQTGTGRPHDGQYF
TRBV9	TRBJ2-1	TRBD2	-	TGTGCCAGCAGCGTAGGTAGCGGGAGTCTTCTGGCCTACAATGAGCAGTTCTTC	CASSVGSGSLLAYNEQFF
TRBV7-3	TRBJ2-3	-	once	TGTGCCAGCAGCTTCACGGGTCCACCCACAGATACGCAGTATTTT	CASSFTGPPTDTQYF
TRBV25-1	TRBJ2-1	TRBD2	once	TGTGCCTCGACTAGCGGGGGGGTTTACAATGAGCAGTTCTTC	CASTSGGVYNEQFF
TRBV5-6	TRBJ2-5	TRBD2	-	TGTGCCAGCAGCAAGGGACTAGCCTCGTACTTC	CASSKGLASYF
TRBV6-6	TRBJ2-3	-	-	TGTGCCGGCAGGCCCCAGACAGGCCAACACCTAGATACGCAGTATTTT	CAGRPQTGQHLDTQYF
TRBV11-2	TRBJ1-3	-	-	TGTGCCAGCAGCCCCAACAGATTCACCATATATTTT	CASSPNRFTIYF
TRBV2	TRBJ1-2	-	-	TGTGCCAGCAGTGAAAATGGCGCGGGCTATGGCTACACCTTC	CASSENGAGYGYTF
TRBV2	TRBJ1-1	-	-	TGTGCCAGCAGTGCGGCCCCACGGGGCACTGAAGCTTTCTTT	CASSAAPRGTEAFF
TRBV19	TRBJ2-1	TRBD1	once	TGTGCCAGTGGCCCTGGGACAGACCCCTACAATGAGCAGTTCTTC	CASGPGTDPYNEQFF
TRBV4-2	TRBJ1-6	-	-	TGTGCCAGCAGCCAAGATCTCAGGGGCGCACGGTCACCCCTCCACTTT	CASSQDLRGARSPLHF
TRBV6-5	TRBJ1-1	-	-	TGTGCCAGCAGTCCTCCCGGGGGATACACTGAAGCTTTCTTT	CASSPPGGYTEAFF
TRBV7-9	TRBJ2-5	TRBD2	once	TGTGCCAGCGCTAGCGGGAGCCAAGAGACCCAGTACTTC	CASASGSQETQYF
TRBV7-3	TRBJ2-3	TRBD1	-	TGTGCCAGCAGCCTAGCGTCCCGGGACAGGCCAGGTACGCAGTATTTT	CASSLASRDRPGTQYF
TRBV6-1	TRBJ2-5	-	-	TGTGCCAGCAATCCCCGGGACACCAGAAGAGAGACCCAGTACTTC	CASNPRDTRRETQYF
TRBV6-6	TRBJ2-3	TRBD1	-	TGTGCCAGCAGTACGGGACAGACAACCACAGATACGCAGTATTTT	CASSTGQTTTDTQYF
TRBV2	TRBJ1-5	-	-	TGTGCCAGCAGTGAGGGCAGGGCTAATCAGCCCCAGCATTTT	CASSEGRANQPQHF
TRBV11-3	TRBJ2-1	-	-	TGTGCCAGCAGCTTGGGCGGGGGCCGAAAGCAGTTCTTC	CASSLGGGRKQFF
TRBV27	TRBJ1-1	-	-	TGTGCCAGCAGTTACCTAGGAACGAGGAACACTGAAGCTTTCTTT	CASSYLGTRNTEAFF
TRBV29-1	TRBJ2-7	TRBD2	-	TGCAGCGTTACTAGCGGCTCCTACGAGCAGTACTTC	CSVTSGSYEQYF
TRBV5-1	TRBJ1-2	-	once	TGCGCCAGCAGCGCCGGGAACTATGGCTACACCTTC	CASSAGNYGYTF
TRBV5-1	TRBJ2-3	-	-	TGCGCCAGCAGCTTTCCAAGACAGGATGTCCATGGAGCTAGCACAGATACGCAGTATTTT	CASSFPRQDVHGASTDTQYF
TRBV27	TRBJ2-1	TRBD2	-	TGTGCCAGCAGTTCCCGACTAGCGGGAGAGCAGTTCTTC	CASSSRLAGEQFF
TRBV7-3	TRBJ2-3	TRBD2	-	TGTGCCAGCAGTTTTACTAGCGGGGGACTCACAGATACGCAGTATTTT	CASSFTSGGLTDTQYF
TRBV29-1	TRBJ1-5	TRBD1	-	TGCAGCGTGATGGACAGGGGAGCTAGTAGCAATCAGCCCCAGCATTTT	CSVMDRGASSNQPQHF
TRBV2	TRBJ2-5	TRBD2	-	TGTGCCAGCATTTTCCTCAGCGGGAGGGGCCAAGAGACCCAGTACTTC	CASIFLSGRGQETQYF
TRBV27	TRBJ2-7	TRBD2	-	TGTGCCAGCAGTACCGTCGGACTAGCGGGGAACGAGCAGTACTTC	CASSTVGLAGNEQYF
TRBV5-1	TRBJ2-1	-	-	TGCGCCAGCAGCGATGTCACACGGGGGAATGAGCAGTTCTTC	CASSDVTRGNEQFF
TRBV15	TRBJ1-4	-	-	TGTGCCACCAGCAGATCGCGGACAGTCGCAACTAATGAAAAACTGTTTTTT	CATSRSRTVATNEKLFF
TRBV19	TRBJ1-4	TRBD1	few	TGTGCCAGTCGGGGACAGGGGGTTGAAAAACTGTTTTTT	CASRGQGVEKLFF
TRBV9	TRBJ1-2	-	-	TGTGCCAGCAGCGTAGGGCAATCATCAAACTATGGCTACACCTTC	CASSVGQSSNYGYTF
TRBV30	TRBJ2-2	-	-	TGTGCCTGGAGTGCAGGGGTAGACCCCGGGGAGCTGTTTTTT	CAWSAGVDPGELFF
TRBV11-2	TRBJ2-1	TRBD2	-	TGTGCCAGCAGCACTCGTGTGACTAGCGGGAATACCTACAATGAGCAGTTCTTC	CASSTRVTSGNTYNEQFF
TRBV9	TRBJ2-7	-	-	TGTGCCAGCAGCGTAGAGAGATACCCCTACGAGCAGTACTTC	CASSVERYPYEQYF
TRBV27	TRBJ2-7	-	-	TGTGCCAGCAGTTTCAGGACGGAGGCCTACGAGCAGTACTTC	CASSFRTEAYEQYF
TRBV9	TRBJ1-2	TRBD1	-	TGTGCCAGTAGCGTCCACGGGACTCCCCAGGGGGGCGGCTACACCTTC	CASSVHGTPQGGGYTF
TRBV7-9	TRBJ2-1	TRBD1	-	TGTTCCAGCAGCTTTACAGGGGATGAGCAGTTCTTC	CSSSFTGDEQFF
TRBV10-3	TRBJ1-5	-	-	TGTGCCATCAGTGAACGAGGGGAGGATAGCAATCAGCCCCAGCATTTT	CAISERGEDSNQPQHF
TRBV11-2	TRBJ1-1	TRBD1	-	TGTGCCAGCAGCTCCGTAGCAGGGGGAGTCACTGAAGCTTTCTTT	CASSSVAGGVTEAFF